This T cell receptor beta chain was captured by sequencing in a study of blood T cell repertoires in COVID-19. The wider study: COVID-19 samples, acute and convalescent, were from the United States, Italy and Spain.

Participants' reported clinical history set cohort assignment. No more than 2 weeks before study entry, exposed participants had met a case of COVID-19. How the authors handled the data: Counts of nucleated cells, estimated from reference gene primer amplification, were obtained. Profiling relied on immunoSEQ multiplex PCR, and the TCRdb table lists in-frame clones only, not all of them. Clone size and V and J calls were adopted from that table, with D and trimming inferred from the DNA. The sample includes a few hundred thousand clones, approximately 80% of them seen just once. The germline V gene encodes CDR1 SGHAT and CDR2 FQNNGV. The J segment lost 6 bases and the V segment lost 6 bases, leaving 16 bases of the junction unmatched. This CDR3 is 17 amino acids long.

The origin of this receptor is a man in his forties or fifties who had been exposed to COVID-19. The V call is TRBV11-2, the J call TRBJ2-1; 8 nucleotides line up with TRBD2. Source material: PBMCs or T cells enriched from blood (not recorded which). The CDR3 protein is CASSTQPSGSLANEQFF. As DNA, the CDR3 is TGTGCCAGCAGTACCCAGCCCAGCGGGAGTCTAGCCAATGAGCAGTTCTTC.